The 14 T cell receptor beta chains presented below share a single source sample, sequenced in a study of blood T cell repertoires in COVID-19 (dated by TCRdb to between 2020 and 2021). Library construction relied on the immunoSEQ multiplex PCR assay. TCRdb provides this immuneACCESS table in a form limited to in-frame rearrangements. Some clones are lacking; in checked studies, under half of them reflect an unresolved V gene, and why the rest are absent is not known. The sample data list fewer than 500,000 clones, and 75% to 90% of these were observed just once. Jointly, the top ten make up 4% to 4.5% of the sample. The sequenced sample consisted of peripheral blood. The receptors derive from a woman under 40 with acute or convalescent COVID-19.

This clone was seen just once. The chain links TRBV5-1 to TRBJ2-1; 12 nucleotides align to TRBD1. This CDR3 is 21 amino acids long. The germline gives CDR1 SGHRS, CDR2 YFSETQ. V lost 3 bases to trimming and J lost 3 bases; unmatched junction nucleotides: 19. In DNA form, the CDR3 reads TGCGCCAGCAGCTCACTCATGTCCGGGACAGGGGGCGCCCCCCGCTACAATGAGCAGTTCTTC. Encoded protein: CASSSLMSGTGGAPRYNEQFF.

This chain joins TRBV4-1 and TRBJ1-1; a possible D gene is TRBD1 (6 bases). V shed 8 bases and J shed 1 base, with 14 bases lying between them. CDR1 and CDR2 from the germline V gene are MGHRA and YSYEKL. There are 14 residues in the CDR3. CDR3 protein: CASGLTGQNTEAFF. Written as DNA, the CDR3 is TGCGCCAGCGGACTTACAGGGCAGAACACTGAAGCTTTCTTT.

CDR3 amino acids: CASSDLAGGPVDTQYF. In DNA, the CDR3 is TGCGCCAGCAGTGATCTAGCGGGGGGGCCCGTAGATACGCAGTATTTT. The rearrangement uses TRBV10-2 and TRBJ2-3; 12 nucleotides align to TRBD2. Trimming cost V 3 bases and J 5 bases; bases outside gene matches: 6. This CDR3 is 16 amino acids long. Germline lookup yields CDR1 WSHSY and CDR2 SAAADI.

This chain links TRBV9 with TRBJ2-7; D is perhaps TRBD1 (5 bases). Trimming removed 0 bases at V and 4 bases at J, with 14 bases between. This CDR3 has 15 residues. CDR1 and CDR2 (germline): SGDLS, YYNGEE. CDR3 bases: TGTGCCAGCAGCGTAGGCGTAGGGGCCCAATACGAGCAGTACTTC. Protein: CASSVGVGAQYEQYF.

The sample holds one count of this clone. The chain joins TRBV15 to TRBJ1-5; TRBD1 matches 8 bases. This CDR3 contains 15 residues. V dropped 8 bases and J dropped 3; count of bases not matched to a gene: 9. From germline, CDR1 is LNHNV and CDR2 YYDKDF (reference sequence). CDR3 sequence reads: CATGTGTGTNQPQHF. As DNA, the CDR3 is TGTGCCACCGGTACCGGGACAGGAACCAATCAGCCCCAGCATTTT.

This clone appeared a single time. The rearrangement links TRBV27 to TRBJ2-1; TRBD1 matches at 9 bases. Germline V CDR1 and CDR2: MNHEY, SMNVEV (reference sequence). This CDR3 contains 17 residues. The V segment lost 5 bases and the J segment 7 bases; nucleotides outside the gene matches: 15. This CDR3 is CASSDNRGRKRSNEQFF. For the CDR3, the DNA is TGTGCCAGCAGTGATAACAGGGGGCGTAAAAGAAGTAATGAGCAGTTCTTC.

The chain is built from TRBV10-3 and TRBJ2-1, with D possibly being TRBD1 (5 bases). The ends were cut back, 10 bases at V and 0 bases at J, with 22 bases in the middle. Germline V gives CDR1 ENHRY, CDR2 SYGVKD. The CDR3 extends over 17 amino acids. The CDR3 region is CATYAPRQGTSYNEQFF. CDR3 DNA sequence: TGTGCCACATACGCTCCCCGGCAGGGAACCTCCTACAATGAGCAGTTCTTC.

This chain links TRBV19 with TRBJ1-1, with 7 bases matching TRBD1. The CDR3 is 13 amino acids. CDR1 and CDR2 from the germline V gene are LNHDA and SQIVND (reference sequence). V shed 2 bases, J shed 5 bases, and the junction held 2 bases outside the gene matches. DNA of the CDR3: TGTGCCAGTAGTATAAGGGACAGAACTGAAGCTTTCTTT. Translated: CASSIRDRTEAFF. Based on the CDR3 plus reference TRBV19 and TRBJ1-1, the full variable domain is DGGITQSPKYLFRKEGQNVTLSCEQNLNHDAMYWYRQDPGQGLRLIYYSQIVNDFQKGDIAEGYSVSREKKESFPLTVTSAQKNPTAFYLCASSIRDRTEAFFGQGTRLTVV.

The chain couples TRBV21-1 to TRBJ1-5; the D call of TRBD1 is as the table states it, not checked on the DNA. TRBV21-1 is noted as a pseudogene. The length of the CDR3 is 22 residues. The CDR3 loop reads CASSKAETRLGQGAFSNQPQHF. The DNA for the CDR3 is TGTGCCAGCAGCAAAGCGGAAACCAGACTGGGACAGGGGGCATTTAGCAATCAGCCCCAGCATTTT.

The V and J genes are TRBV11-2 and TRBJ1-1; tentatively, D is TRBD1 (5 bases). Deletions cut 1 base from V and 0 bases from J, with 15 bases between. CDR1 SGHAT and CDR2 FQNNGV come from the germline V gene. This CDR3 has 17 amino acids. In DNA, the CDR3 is TGTGCCAGCAGCTTAGGTAGGGGCTCCCTTTTGAACACTGAAGCTTTCTTT. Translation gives CASSLGRGSLLNTEAFF.

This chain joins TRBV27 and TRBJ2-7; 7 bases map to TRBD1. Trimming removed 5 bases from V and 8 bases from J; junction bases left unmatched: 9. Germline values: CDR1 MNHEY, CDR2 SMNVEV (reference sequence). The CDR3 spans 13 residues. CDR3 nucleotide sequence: TGTGCCAGCAGTGCCCGACAGGGTAGTCAGCAGTACTTC. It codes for CASSARQGSQQYF.

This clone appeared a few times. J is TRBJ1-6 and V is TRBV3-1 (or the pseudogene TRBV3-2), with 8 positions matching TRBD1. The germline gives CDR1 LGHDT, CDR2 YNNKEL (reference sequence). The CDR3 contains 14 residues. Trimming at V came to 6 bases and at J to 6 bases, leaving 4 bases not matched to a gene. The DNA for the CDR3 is TGTGCCAGCAGACCGACAGGGGTTAATTCACCCCTCCACTTT. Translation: CASRPTGVNSPLHF.

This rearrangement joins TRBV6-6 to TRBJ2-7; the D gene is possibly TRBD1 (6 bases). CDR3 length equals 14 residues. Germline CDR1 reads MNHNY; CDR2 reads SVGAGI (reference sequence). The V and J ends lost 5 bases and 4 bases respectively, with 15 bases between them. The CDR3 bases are TGTGCCAGCAGTGGACAGTCTTTTCCTTACGAGCAGTACTTC. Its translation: CASSGQSFPYEQYF.

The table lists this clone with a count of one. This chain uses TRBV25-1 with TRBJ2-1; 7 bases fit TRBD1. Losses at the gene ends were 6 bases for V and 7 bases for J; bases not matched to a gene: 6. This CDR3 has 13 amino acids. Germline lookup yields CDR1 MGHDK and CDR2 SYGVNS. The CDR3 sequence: CASSKGARNEQFF. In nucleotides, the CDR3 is TGTGCCAGCAGCAAGGGGGCGCGGAATGAGCAGTTCTTC.